What follows is one T cell receptor beta chain and its context. The sample is drawn from a study of T cell changes during pregnancy in multiple sclerosis. Sequencing was performed with immunoSEQ multiplex PCR; in TCRdb, only in-frame clones are kept and a portion is missing. Of tens of thousands of clones listed, around 92% are singletons. The clonotype comes from a female donor with multiple sclerosis, enrolled in a pregnancy study. This material consisted of peripheral blood, taken in the first trimester of pregnancy.

CDR3 DNA sequence: TGTGCCAGCACCCTGGCAGGGCCCCAAGAGACCCAGTACTTC. It codes for CASTLAGPQETQYF. J is TRBJ2-5 and V is TRBV7-9; possibly TRBD1 for D (5 bases). The V gene lost 7 bases and the J gene lost 1 base, with 13 bases spanning the gap. Germline lookup yields CDR1 SEHNR and CDR2 FQNEAQ (reference sequence). The CDR3 length is 14 residues.